A single sample gave rise to the 18 T cell receptor beta chains below, sequenced in a study of Graves' ophthalmopathy and Graves' hyperthyroidism. The study amplified TCR beta CDR3 regions using RNA transcripts. RT-PCR was first run with HTBI primers, then multiplex PCR in a second round. Each CDR3 protein is one row after TCRdb ran MiXCR on the multiplex PCR reads. The sample shows around 660,000 distinct CDR3 sequences, about 38% of them seen only once. The sequenced sample was peripheral blood. All receptors derive from an adult man with Graves' ophthalmopathy.

On this clonotype: One base away lies a much larger clone, so this may be a sequencing read error. CDR3: CSAPGAMNTEALF. The CDR3 DNA reads TGCAGTGCACCAGGGGCGATGAACACTGAAGCTCTCTTT. The chain couples TRBV20-1 to TRBJ1-1, with D perhaps matching TRBD1 (6 bases). The CDR3 runs to 13 residues. Germline V CDR1 and CDR2: DFQATT, SNEGSKA (reference sequence).

The gene calls are TRBV20-1 and TRBJ1-1, with 12 bases fitting TRBD1. The CDR3 covers 14 residues. J gave up 8 bases and V 3 bases, and 7 bases lay outside the gene matches. From germline, CDR1 is DFQATT and CDR2 SNEGSKA (reference sequence). CDR3 coding DNA: TGCAGTGCTAGCTGGGACAGGGGGCGGGGGGAAGCTTTCTTT. Its protein product is CSASWDRGRGEAFF.

This chain uses TRBV2 with TRBJ1-1; tentatively, D is TRBD1 (5 bases). V lost 10 bases, J lost 7 bases, and 22 bases lay in between. This CDR3 contains 14 residues. Per germline, CDR1 SNHLY and CDR2 FYNNEI. CDR3 residues: CAITSGARAGEAFF. Written as DNA, the CDR3 is TGTGCCATCACTAGCGGGGCCCGGGCAGGTGAAGCTTTCTTT.

This clonotype was picked up a small number of times. The J gene is TRBJ1-6, the V gene TRBV2; D call uncertain. Trimming left V 5 bases short and J 12 bases short, with 20 bases between. CDR3 length: 15 residues. Germline lookup yields CDR1 SNHLY and CDR2 FYNNEI. CDR3 protein: CASSLSAFFVVPLHF. As DNA, the CDR3 is TGTGCCAGCAGTTTATCGGCGTTTTTTGTTGTACCCCTCCACTTT.

The chain employs TRBV29-1 and TRBJ2-5; D is ambiguous. Trimming pared 5 bases from V and 3 bases from J, leaving 10 bases between. The germline CDR1 and CDR2 sequences are SQVTM and ANQGSEA. The CDR3 contains 12 residues. The CDR3 reads CSVRQVEETQYF. CDR3 DNA sequence: TGCAGCGTTAGGCAGGTCGAAGAGACCCAGTACTTC. The complete variable domain, with remaining parts taken from reference TRBV29-1 and TRBJ2-5, reads SAVISQKPSRDICQRGTSLTIQCQVDSQVTMMFWYRQQPGQSLTLIATANQGSEATYESGFVIDKFPISRPNLTFSTLTVSNMSPEDSSIYLCSVRQVEETQYFGPGTRLLVL.

This clonotype was recorded at least ten times. J is TRBJ2-7 and V is TRBV24-1; TRBD1 matches 9 bases. Trimming cost V 4 bases and J 7 bases; bases outside gene matches: 10. The CDR3 is 15 amino acids. The germline CDR1 and CDR2 sequences are KGHDR and SFDVKD. In DNA, the CDR3 is TGTGCCACCAGTGAGCGCGGGACAGGGTTTAAAGAGCAGTACTTC. Residues: CATSERGTGFKEQYF.

The CDR3 nucleotides are TGTGCCAGCAGTTCCGGGACGGGCCTACCCCTCCACTTT. As protein: CASSSGTGLPLHF. The chain links TRBV9 to TRBJ1-6, with D perhaps matching TRBD1 (5 bases). CDR1 is SGDLS, CDR2 YYNGEE, per germline. Trimming left V 5 bases short and J 12 bases short, with 15 bases between. This CDR3 contains 13 residues.

This clonotype was seen just once. The rearrangement uses TRBV7-9 and TRBJ1-5; D not resolved. This CDR3 is built from 13 residues. The germline CDR1 and CDR2 sequences are SEHNR and FQNEAQ (reference sequence). With 4 bases removed from V and 7 bases from J, the gap between germline ends came to 11 bases. The chain's CDR3 is CASSSPKGQPQHF. In nucleotides, the CDR3 is TGTGCCAGCAGCTCACCAAAGGGACAGCCCCAGCATTTT.

This clonotype came up a few times. This chain links TRBV6-1 with TRBJ2-5; possible D gene TRBD2, 6 bases. Per germline, CDR1 MNHNS and CDR2 SASEGT. V was clipped by 2 bases and J by 10 bases, with 20 bases between them. The CDR3 runs 15 residues. CDR3 loop: CASSESGSGPGSQYF. The CDR3 DNA sequence: TGTGCCAGCAGTGAAAGCGGTAGCGGCCCGGGGAGCCAGTACTTC.

This clonotype was seen many times. The genes are TRBV4-3 and TRBJ2-5, with TRBD1 matching 8 bases. Germline CDR1 is LGHNA and CDR2 is YSLEER. After removal of 0 bases from V and 4 bases from J, the junction contained 4 bases not matched to a gene. The CDR3 runs 15 residues. The DNA of the CDR3 is TGCGCCAGCAGCCAAGAGCACAGGGGGTCAGAGACCCAGTACTTC. Protein sequence: CASSQEHRGSETQYF.

This clonotype occurred once. The genes are TRBV29-1 and TRBJ1-4; a weak D match, TRBD1 (6 bases). The CDR3 extends over 16 amino acids. Per germline, CDR1 SQVTM and CDR2 ANQGSEA. V lost 4 bases and J 8 bases, leaving 23 bases between the germline ends. Written as DNA, the CDR3 is TGCAGCGTTGTTTGGGCCGGCGAGGGGGAGTACGAAAAACTGTTTTTT. It specifies CSVVWAGEGEYEKLFF.

This chain connects TRBV20-1 to TRBJ1-1, with D possibly matching TRBD1 (5 bases). V lost 0 bases and J lost 5, with 10 bases in between. Germline V gene sequence: CDR1 DFQATT, CDR2 SNEGSKA (reference sequence). This CDR3 region has 13 residues. The chain's CDR3 is CSARDQGVTEAFF. The CDR3, as DNA: TGCAGTGCTAGAGATCAAGGGGTTACTGAAGCTTTCTTT.

The chain couples TRBV7-2 to TRBJ1-1, with 8 bases matching TRBD1. CDR1 is SGHTA and CDR2 is FQGNSA in the germline V gene. Trimming took 5 bases from V and 0 from J; bases not matched to a gene: 8. The CDR3 has 16 residues. This CDR3 is CASSQPQGAMNTEAFF. In DNA form, the CDR3 reads TGTGCCAGCAGCCAACCGCAGGGGGCGATGAACACTGAAGCTTTCTTT. Combining the CDR3 with reference TRBV7-2 and TRBJ1-1 gives the whole variable domain GAGVSQSPSNKVTEKGKDVELRCDPISGHTALYWYRQSLGQGLEFLIYFQGNSAPDKSGLPSDRFSAERTGGSVSTLTIQRTQQEDSAVYLCASSQPQGAMNTEAFFGQGTRLTVV.

CDR3 coding DNA: TGCGCCAGCAGCTTGTTGGGTAGGGGGTCGGCTACTGAAGCTTTCTTT. Translating gives CASSLLGRGSATEAFF. This chain joins TRBV5-1 and TRBJ1-1; a weak D match, TRBD1 (6 bases). The CDR3 covers 16 residues. V gave up 1 base and J gave up 5 bases, with 18 bases separating them. The germline V gene has CDR1 SGHRS and CDR2 YFSETQ.

This sequence joins TRBV29-1 and TRBJ2-5; maybe TRBD2 (6 bases). The CDR3 spans 15 residues. In germline, CDR1 is SQVTM, CDR2 ANQGSEA. V lost 2 bases and J lost 0, with 13 bases in between. DNA of the CDR3: TGCAGCGTTGAACGTTCGGGAGCGTACCAAGAGACCCAGTACTTC. Translating gives CSVERSGAYQETQYF.

This clonotype was seen many times. The chain employs TRBV15 and TRBJ1-1; no reliable D call. The CDR3 runs to 14 residues. V lost 4 bases and J 0 bases, leaving 9 bases between the germline ends. Germline V gene sequence: CDR1 LNHNV, CDR2 YYDKDF (reference sequence). The CDR3 DNA follows: TGTGCCACCAGCATCGGCTCCCTGAACACTGAAGCTTTCTTT. It specifies CATSIGSLNTEAFF.

The rearrangement joins TRBV7-9 to TRBJ2-2; 7 positions match TRBD1. Unmatched junction bases numbered 7, after V lost 6 bases and J lost 6 bases. Germline-derived CDR1 and CDR2 are SEHNR and FQNEAQ (reference sequence). This CDR3 region has 14 residues. This chain's CDR3 is CASSQKGGSGELFF. The CDR3 DNA reads as TGTGCCAGCAGTCAAAAAGGGGGCTCCGGGGAGCTGTTTTTT.

This clonotype showed up just a few times. The chain joins TRBV20-1 to TRBJ1-2; TRBD1 matches 10 bases. The CDR3 is made up of 15 amino acids. V lost 2 bases, J lost 6 bases, and 9 bases stayed unmatched. Per the germline V gene, CDR1 is DFQATT and CDR2 is SNEGSKA (reference sequence). The DNA of the CDR3 is TGCAGTGCTAGAAACCGGGACAGGGGCGTGAATGGCTACACCTTC. It encodes CSARNRDRGVNGYTF.